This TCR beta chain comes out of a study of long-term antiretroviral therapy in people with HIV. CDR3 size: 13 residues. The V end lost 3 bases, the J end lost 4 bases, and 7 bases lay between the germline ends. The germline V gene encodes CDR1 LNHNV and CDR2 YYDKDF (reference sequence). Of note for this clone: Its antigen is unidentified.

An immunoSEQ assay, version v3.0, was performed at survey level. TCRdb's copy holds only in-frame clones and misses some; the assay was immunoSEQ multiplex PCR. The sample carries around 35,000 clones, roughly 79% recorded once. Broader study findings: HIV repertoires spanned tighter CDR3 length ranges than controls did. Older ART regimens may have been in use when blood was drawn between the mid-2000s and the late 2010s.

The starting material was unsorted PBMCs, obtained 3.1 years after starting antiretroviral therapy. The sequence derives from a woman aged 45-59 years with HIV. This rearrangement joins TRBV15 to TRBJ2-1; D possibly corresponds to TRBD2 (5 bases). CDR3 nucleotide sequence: TGTGCCACCAGCAGGGACTCTTACAATGAGCAGTTCTTC. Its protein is CATSRDSYNEQFF.